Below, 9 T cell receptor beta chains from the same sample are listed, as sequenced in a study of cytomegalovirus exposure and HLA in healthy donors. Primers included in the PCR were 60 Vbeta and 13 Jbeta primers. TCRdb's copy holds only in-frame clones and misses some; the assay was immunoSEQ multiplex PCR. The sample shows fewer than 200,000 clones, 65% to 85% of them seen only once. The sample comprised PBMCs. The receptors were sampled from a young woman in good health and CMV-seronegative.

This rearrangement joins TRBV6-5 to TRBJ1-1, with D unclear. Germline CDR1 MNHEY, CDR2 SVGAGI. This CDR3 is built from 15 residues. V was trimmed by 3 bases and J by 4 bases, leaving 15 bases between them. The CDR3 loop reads CASSYSLFGGTEAFF. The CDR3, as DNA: TGTGCCAGCAGTTATTCACTTTTCGGAGGCACTGAAGCTTTCTTT.

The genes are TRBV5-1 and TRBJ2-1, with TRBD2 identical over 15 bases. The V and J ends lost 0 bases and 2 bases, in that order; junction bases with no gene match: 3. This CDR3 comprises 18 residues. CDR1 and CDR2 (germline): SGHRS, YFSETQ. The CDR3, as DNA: TGCGCCAGCAGCTTGGGGACTAGCGGGAGGGAAGCCTACAATGAGCAGTTCTTC. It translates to CASSLGTSGREAYNEQFF.

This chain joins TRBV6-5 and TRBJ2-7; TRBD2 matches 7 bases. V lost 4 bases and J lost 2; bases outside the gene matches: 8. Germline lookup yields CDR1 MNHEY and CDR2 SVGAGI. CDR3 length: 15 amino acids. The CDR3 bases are TGTGCCAGCAGTTGGATTACGGGACTAACCTACGAGCAGTACTTC. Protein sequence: CASSWITGLTYEQYF.

The CDR3 loop reads CASRQTYEQYF. The CDR3 nucleotides read TGTGCCAGCAGGCAGACCTACGAGCAGTACTTC. The rearrangement links TRBV28 to TRBJ2-7; D is undetermined. V lost 6 bases and J lost 2, with 5 bases in between. The CDR3 has 11 amino acids. The V gene's germline CDR1 is MDHEN and CDR2 SYDVKM.

CDR3 nucleotides: TGTGCCAGCTCACCACTGGAGTCGACGAACACTGAAGCTTTCTTT. The encoded protein is CASSPLESTNTEAFF. The chain has TRBV18 and TRBJ1-1, with D unclear. CDR1 KGHSH and CDR2 LQKENI come from the germline V gene. The CDR3 loop spans 15 amino acids. V lost 1 base, J lost 1 base, and 10 bases lay in between.

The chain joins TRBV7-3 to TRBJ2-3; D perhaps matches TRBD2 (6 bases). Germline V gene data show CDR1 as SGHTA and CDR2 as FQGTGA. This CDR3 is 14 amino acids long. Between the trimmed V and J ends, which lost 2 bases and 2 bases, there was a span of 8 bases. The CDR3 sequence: CASSLGGLTDTQYF. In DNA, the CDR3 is TGTGCCAGCAGCTTAGGGGGACTCACAGATACGCAGTATTTT.

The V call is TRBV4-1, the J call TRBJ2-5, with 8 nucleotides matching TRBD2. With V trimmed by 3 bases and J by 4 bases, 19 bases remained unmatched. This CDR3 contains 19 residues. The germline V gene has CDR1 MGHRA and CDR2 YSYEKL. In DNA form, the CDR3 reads TGCGCCAGCAGCCAGGAGCGGGGGCTAGCGGGCACATCGGGAGAGACCCAGTACTTC. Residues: CASSQERGLAGTSGETQYF.

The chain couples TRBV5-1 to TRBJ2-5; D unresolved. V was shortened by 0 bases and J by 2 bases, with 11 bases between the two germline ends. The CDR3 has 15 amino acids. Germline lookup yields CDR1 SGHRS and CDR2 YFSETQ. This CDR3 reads CASSLDGESQETQYF. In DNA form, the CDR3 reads TGCGCCAGCAGCTTGGACGGTGAATCTCAAGAGACCCAGTACTTC.

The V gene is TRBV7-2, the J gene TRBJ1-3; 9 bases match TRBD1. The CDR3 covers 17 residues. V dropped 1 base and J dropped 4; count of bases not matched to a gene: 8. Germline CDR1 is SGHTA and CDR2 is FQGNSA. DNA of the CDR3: TGTGCCAGCAGCTTAGTTGGGACAGGGAGTGACGGAAACACCATATATTTT. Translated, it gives CASSLVGTGSDGNTIYF.